Listed below are T cell receptor beta chains from one sample, sequenced in a study of monozygotic twins with inflammatory bowel disease. TCRdb reprocessed the 5' RACE reads, with one entry per CDR3 protein and no DNA. The repertoire table contains approximately 200,000 distinct CDR3 sequences. The sample consisted of blood. The receptors stem from a human donor with ulcerative colitis or Crohn's disease, or a healthy co-twin of an affected twin (not recorded which). Each CDR3 is given with its conserved first and last residue. The order of the fields is V gene, J gene, CDR3 protein.

v_gene: TRBV27; j_gene: TRBJ2-6; CDR3aa: CASQGLDSGANVLTF
v_gene: TRBV6-5; j_gene: TRBJ2-3; CDR3aa: CASSYRGNTDTQYF
v_gene: TRBV4-2; j_gene: TRBJ2-3; CDR3aa: CASSPRRGTSGDTQYF
v_gene: TRBV5-5; j_gene: TRBJ1-6; CDR3aa: CASSLGQENSPLHF
v_gene: TRBV5-4; j_gene: TRBJ2-5; CDR3aa: CASSLARGGTLRETQYF
v_gene: TRBV5-1; j_gene: TRBJ1-2; CDR3aa: CASSISRTEAQGYTF
v_gene: TRBV4-1; j_gene: TRBJ1-1; CDR3aa: CASSLSGTSNTEAFF
v_gene: TRBV11-2; j_gene: TRBJ1-6; CDR3aa: CASRSAWGGSPLHF
v_gene: TRBV11-1; j_gene: TRBJ1-2; CDR3aa: CASSLGTGGNYGYTF
v_gene: TRBV9; j_gene: TRBJ2-3; CDR3aa: CASSVEGEGLATDTQYF
v_gene: TRBV4-3; j_gene: TRBJ2-3; CDR3aa: CASSPRQGLSTDTQYF
v_gene: TRBV20-1; j_gene: TRBJ2-1; CDR3aa: CSASHYSRLGEQFF
v_gene: TRBV5-1; j_gene: TRBJ2-3; CDR3aa: CASSLGAGGGDTQYF